Reported below is one T cell receptor (beta chain). The data originate from a study of control samples from healthy donors and cancer patients. TCRdb keeps only in-frame clones here, not all; method: immunoSEQ multiplex PCR. This sample has tens of thousands of clones, with roughly 85% found just once. Germline V gene lookup returns CDR1 SNHLY and CDR2 FYNNEI. CDR3 size: 13 residues. The germline V and J ends were trimmed by 6 bases and 4 bases, with 13 bases remaining between them. The source is a man aged 60-69 years in good health. Sequenced sample: blood. The J gene is TRBJ2-7, the V gene TRBV2; D perhaps matches TRBD2 (5 bases). DNA for the CDR3: TGTGCCAGCAGAAAGGGTAGCGAGTACGAGCAGTACTTC. Translation gives CASRKGSEYEQYF.